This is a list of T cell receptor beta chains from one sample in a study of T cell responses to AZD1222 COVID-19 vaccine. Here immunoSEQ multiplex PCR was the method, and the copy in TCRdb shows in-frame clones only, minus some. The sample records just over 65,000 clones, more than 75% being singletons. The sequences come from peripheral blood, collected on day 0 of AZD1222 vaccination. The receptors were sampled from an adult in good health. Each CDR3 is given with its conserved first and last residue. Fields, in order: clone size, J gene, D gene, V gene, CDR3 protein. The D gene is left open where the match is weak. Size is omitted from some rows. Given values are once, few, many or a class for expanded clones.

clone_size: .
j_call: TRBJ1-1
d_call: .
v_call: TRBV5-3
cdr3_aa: CARSPAPQAAGFF

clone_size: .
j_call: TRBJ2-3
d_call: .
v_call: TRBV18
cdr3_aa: CASSRVGEKADTQYF

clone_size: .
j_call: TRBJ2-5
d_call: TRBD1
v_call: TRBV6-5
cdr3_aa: CASSYTWTGEGTQYF

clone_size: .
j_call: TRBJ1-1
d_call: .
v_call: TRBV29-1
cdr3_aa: CSVDRGLGTEAFF

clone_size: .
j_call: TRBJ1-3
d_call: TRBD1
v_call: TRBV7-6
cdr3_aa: CASSPRDRGAGNTIYF

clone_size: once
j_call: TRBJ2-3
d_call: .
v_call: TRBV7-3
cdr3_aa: CASSFSGIADTQYF

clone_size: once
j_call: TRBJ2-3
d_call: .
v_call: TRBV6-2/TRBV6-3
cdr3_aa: CASSGGNRQYF

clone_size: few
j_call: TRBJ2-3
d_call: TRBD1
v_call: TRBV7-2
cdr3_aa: CASSLAPPYRGKTDTQYF

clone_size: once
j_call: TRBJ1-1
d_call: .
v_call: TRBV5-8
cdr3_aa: CASSSPGVMNTEAFF

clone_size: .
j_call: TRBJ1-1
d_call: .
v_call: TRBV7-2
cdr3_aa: CASSLPYRKDTEAFF

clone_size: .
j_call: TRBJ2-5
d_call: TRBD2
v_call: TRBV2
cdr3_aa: CASSRDYGEQETQYF

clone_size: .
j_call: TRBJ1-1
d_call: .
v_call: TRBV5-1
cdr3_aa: CASSLKSNTEAFF

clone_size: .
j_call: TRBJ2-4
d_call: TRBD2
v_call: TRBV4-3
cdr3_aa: CASSAGLAGRIQYF

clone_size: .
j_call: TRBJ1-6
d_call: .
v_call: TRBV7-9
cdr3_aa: CASSSGLNHNSPLHF

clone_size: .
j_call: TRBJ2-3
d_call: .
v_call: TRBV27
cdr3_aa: CASSLAPGGADTQYF

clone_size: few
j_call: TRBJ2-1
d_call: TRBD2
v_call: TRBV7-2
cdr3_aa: CASTLGTSGGYSDEQFF

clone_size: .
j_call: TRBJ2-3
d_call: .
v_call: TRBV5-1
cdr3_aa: CVSTGDADTQYF

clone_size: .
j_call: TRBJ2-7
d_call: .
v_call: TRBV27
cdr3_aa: CASSLGAPSSYEQYF

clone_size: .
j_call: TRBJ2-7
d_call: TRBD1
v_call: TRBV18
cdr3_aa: CASSTEQGPYEQYF

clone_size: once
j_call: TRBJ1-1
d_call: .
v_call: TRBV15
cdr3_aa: CATSREGREAFF

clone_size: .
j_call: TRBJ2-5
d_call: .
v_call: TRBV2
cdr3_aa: CASERTPTGETQYF

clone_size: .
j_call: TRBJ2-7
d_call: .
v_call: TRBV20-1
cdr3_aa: CSATLYEQYF

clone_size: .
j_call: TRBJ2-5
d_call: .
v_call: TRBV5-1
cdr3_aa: CASSLGPGEVLEETQYF

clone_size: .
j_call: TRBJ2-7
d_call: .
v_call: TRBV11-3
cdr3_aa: CASSLDSGLGTAGMYEQYF

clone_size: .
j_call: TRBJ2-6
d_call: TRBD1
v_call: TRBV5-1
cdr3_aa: CASSLPFRQGSSGANVLTF

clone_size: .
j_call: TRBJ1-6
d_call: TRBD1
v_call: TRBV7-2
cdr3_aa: CASSLDRASSYNSPLHF

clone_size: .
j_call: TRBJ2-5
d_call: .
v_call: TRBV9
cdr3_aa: CASSEGGIQETQYF

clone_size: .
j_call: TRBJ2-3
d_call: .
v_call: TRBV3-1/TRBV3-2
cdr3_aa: CASSPSGGVFTDTQYF

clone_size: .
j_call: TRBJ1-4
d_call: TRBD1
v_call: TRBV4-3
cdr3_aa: CASSQDGTVNEKLFF

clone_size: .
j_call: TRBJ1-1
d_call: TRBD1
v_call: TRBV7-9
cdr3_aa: CASSSGTGIPGTEAFF

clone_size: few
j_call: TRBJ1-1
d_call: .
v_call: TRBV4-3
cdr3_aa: CASSQDRGISEAFF

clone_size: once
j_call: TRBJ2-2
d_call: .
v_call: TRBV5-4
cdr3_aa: CASSVVGGAAGELFF

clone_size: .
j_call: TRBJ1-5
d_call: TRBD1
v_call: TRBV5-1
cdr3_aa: CASSLGAGGGQPQHF

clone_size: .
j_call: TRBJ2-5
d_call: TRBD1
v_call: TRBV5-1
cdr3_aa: CASSPGTGPLETQYF

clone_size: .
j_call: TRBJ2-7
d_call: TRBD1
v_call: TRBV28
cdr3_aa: CASRSATGGTYEQYF

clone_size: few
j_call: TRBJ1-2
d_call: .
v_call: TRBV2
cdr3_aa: CASRATATYGYTF

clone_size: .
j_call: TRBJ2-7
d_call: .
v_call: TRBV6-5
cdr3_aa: CASTTGTEAYEQYF

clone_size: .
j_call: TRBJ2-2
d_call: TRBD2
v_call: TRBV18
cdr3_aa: CASSPYGTSGGHTGELFF

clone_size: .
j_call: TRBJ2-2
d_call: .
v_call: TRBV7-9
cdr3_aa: CASSGRTLTGELFF

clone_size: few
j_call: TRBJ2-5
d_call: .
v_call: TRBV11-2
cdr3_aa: CASSPGVGDVETQYF

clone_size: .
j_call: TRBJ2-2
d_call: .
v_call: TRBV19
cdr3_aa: CASSIVGPTTGELFF

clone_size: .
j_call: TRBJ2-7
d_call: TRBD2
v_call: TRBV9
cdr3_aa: CASSVGEREVNEQYF

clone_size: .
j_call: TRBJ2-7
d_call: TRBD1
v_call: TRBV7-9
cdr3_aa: CASSSSDRGPYEQYF

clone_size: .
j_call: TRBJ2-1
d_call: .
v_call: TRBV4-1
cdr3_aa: CASSQGAEDEQFF

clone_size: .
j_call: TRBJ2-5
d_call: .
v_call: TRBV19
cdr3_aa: CASSIAVQLQETQYF

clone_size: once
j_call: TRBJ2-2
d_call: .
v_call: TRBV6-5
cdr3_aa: CASTPGWATGELFF

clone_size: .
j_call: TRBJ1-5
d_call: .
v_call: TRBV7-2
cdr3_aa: CASSLGAERSNQPQHF

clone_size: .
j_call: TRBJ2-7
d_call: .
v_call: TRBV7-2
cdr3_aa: CASSFPTGFPGEQYF

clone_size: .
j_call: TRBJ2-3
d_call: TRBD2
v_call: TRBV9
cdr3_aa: CASSVGETSSLTDTQYF

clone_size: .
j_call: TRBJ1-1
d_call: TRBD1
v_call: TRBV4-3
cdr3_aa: CASSLGQGFEAFF

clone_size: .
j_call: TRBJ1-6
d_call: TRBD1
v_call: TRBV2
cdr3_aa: CAGTGARNSPLHF

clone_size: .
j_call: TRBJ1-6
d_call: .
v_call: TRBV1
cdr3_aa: CTSSQGQVSNSPLHF

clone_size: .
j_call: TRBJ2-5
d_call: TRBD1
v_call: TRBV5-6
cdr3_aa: CASSLWAGTGGETQYF

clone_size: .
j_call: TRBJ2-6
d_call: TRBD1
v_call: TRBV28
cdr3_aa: CASSLALQGVSGANVLTF

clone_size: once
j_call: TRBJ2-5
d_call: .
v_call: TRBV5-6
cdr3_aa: CASSSPTLSGGTQYF

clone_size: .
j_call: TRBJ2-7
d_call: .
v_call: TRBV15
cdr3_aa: CATSREPRQGNFGEQYF

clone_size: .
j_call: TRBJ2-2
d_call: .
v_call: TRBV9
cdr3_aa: CASSVWANTGELFF